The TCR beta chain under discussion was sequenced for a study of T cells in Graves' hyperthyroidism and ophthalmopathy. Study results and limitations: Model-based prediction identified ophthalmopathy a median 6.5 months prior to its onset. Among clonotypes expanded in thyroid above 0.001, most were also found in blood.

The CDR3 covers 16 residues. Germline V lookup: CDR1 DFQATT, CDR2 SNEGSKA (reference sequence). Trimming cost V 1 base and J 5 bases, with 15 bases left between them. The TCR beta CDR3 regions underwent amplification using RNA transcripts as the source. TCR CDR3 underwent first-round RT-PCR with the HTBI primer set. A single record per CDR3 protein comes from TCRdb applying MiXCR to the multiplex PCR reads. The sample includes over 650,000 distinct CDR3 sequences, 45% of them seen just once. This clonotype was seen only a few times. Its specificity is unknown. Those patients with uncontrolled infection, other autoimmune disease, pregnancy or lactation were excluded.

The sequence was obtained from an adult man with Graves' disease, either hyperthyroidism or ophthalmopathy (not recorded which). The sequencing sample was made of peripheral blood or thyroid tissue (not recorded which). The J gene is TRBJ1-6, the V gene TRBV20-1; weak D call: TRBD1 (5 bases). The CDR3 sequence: CSARVPMGEHNSPLHF. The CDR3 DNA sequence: TGCAGTGCTAGAGTCCCCATGGGGGAGCATAATTCACCCCTCCACTTT.